These 8 T cell receptor beta chains came from one sample sequenced in a study of T cell changes during pregnancy in multiple sclerosis. Measured with immunoSEQ multiplex PCR; TCRdb has only the in-frame clones, and not every one. The sample records approximately 65,000 clones, approximately 92% being singletons. Sample: CD8+ T cells from peripheral blood mononuclear cells, taken in the third trimester of pregnancy. These receptors all stem from a female donor in good health, enrolled as a control in a pregnancy study.

This clone was found a few times. The chain combines TRBV11-3 with TRBJ1-1; possibly TRBD1 for D (6 bases). The V end was cut by 3 bases, the J end by 6 bases, with 14 bases between. CDR3 length: 14 residues. CDR1 and CDR2 (germline): SGHNT, YENEEA. The CDR3 sequence: CASSLVGQRAEAFF. As DNA, the CDR3 is TGTGCCAGCAGCTTGGTTGGACAGAGGGCTGAAGCTTTCTTT. The variable domain in full, completed from reference TRBV11-3 and TRBJ1-1, reads EAGVVQSPRYKIIEKKQPVAFWCNPISGHNTLYWYLQNLGQGPELLIRYENEEAVDDSQLPKDRFSAERLKGVDSTLKIQPAELGDSAVYLCASSLVGQRAEAFFGQGTRLTVV.

The CDR3 region is CASKTPTYEQYF. CDR3 nucleotides: TGTGCCAGCAAGACTCCAACCTACGAGCAGTACTTC. The chain links TRBV6-6 to TRBJ2-7, with unresolved D. The germline V and J ends were trimmed by 7 bases and 2 bases, with 9 bases remaining between them. The CDR3 totals 12 residues. Germline lookup yields CDR1 MNHNY and CDR2 SVGAGI (reference sequence).

The chain combines TRBV9 with TRBJ2-6, with a possible D match to TRBD1 (6 bases). Germline-derived CDR1 and CDR2 are SGDLS and YYNGEE. Trimming took 7 bases from V and 1 from J, leaving 12 bases between them. The CDR3 spans 15 residues. For the CDR3, the DNA is TGTGCCAGCGGGTTAACAGGGTCTGGGGCCAACGTCCTGACTTTC. Amino acids: CASGLTGSGANVLTF.

The chain recombines TRBV27 with TRBJ2-7; 8 bases align to TRBD1. Germline V lookup: CDR1 MNHEY, CDR2 SMNVEV (reference sequence). V shed 6 bases and J 3 bases; nucleotides not matched to a gene: 7. The CDR3 has 14 amino acids. The CDR3 reads CASSSRDRSYEQYF. CDR3 coding DNA: TGTGCCAGCAGCTCGAGGGACAGGAGCTACGAGCAGTACTTC.

The chain is built from TRBV4-2 and TRBJ1-2, with 7 nucleotides matching TRBD1. After removal of 0 bases from V and 5 bases from J, the junction contained 6 bases not matched to a gene. In germline, CDR1 is LGHNA, CDR2 YNFKEQ. The CDR3 loop spans 15 amino acids. Written as DNA, the CDR3 is TGTGCCAGCAGCCAAGAAACAGGGGAATTATATGGCTACACCTTC. Its translation is CASSQETGELYGYTF.

The chain carries TRBV15 and TRBJ1-2, with D possibly TRBD1 on 6 matching bases. Germline CDR1 LNHNV, CDR2 YYDKDF (reference sequence). The CDR3 is made up of 15 amino acids. V was cut by 3 bases and J by 1 base, with 12 bases left in between. The CDR3 loop is CATSSVAGDNYGYTF. In DNA, the CDR3 is TGTGCCACCAGCAGCGTCGCAGGGGATAACTATGGCTACACCTTC.

The chain recombines TRBV6-1 with TRBJ1-2; TRBD1 matches at 7 bases. V lost 7 bases to trimming and J lost 4 bases; unmatched junction nucleotides: 6. CDR1 and CDR2 from the germline V gene are MNHNS and SASEGT. The CDR3 has 13 residues. CDR3 sequence reads: CASNAQGLYGYTF. The CDR3 nucleotides read TGTGCCAGCAACGCACAGGGGCTCTATGGCTACACCTTC.

The CDR3 sequence is CASSYTGSLQETQYF. In nucleotides, the CDR3 is TGTGCCAGCAGCTACACAGGGTCTCTTCAAGAGACCCAGTACTTC. The chain carries TRBV6-6 and TRBJ2-5; D is perhaps TRBD1 (6 bases). V was cut by 6 bases and J by 2 bases, with 16 bases left in between. CDR1 and CDR2 (germline): MNHNY, SVGAGI (reference sequence). The CDR3 contains 15 residues.